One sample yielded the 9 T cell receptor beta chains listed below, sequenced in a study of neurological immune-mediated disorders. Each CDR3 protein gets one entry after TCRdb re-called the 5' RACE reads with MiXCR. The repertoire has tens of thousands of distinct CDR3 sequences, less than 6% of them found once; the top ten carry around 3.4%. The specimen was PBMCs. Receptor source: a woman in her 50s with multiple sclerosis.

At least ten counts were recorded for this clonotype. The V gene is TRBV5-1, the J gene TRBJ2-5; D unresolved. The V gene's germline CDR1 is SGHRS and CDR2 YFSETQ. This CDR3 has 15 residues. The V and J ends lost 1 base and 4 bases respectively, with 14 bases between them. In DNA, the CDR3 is TGCGCCAGCAGCTTGATGGGGTCGTTACGAGAGACCCAGTACTTC. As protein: CASSLMGSLRETQYF.

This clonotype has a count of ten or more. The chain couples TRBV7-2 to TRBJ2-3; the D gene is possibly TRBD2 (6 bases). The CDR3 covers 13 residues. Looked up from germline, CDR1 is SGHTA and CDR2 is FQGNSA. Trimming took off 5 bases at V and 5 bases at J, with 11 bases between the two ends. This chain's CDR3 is CASSPVGGDTQYF. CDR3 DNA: TGTGCCAGCAGCCCCGTCGGGGGAGATACGCAGTATTTT.

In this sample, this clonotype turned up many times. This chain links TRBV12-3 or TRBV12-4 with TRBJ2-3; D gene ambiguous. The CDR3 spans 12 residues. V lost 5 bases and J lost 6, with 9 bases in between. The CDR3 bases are TGTGCCAGCAGTCCCTCTGATGATACGCAGTATTTT. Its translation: CASSPSDDTQYF.

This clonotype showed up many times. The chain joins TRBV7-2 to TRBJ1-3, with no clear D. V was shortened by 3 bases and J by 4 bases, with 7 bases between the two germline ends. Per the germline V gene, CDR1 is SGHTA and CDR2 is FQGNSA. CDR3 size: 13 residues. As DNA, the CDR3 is TGTGCCAGCAGCTTGGAGTACGGAAACACCATATATTTT. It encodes CASSLEYGNTIYF. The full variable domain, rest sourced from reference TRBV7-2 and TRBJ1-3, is GAGVSQSPSNKVTEKGKDVELRCDPISGHTALYWYRQSLGQGLEFLIYFQGNSAPDKSGLPSDRFSAERTGGSVSTLTIQRTQQEDSAVYLCASSLEYGNTIYFGEGSWLTVV.

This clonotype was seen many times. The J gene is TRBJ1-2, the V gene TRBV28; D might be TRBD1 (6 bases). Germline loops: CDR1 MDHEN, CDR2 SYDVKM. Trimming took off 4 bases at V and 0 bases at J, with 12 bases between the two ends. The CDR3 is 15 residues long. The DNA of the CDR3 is TGTGCCAGCAGTTCAACCGGGACACCTAACTATGGCTACACCTTC. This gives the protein CASSSTGTPNYGYTF.

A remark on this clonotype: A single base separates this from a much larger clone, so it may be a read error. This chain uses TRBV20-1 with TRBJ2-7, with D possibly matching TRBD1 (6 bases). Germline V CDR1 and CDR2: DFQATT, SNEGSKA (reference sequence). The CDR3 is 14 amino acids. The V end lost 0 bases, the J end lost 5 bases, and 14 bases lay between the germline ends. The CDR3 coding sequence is TGCAGTGCTAGAGATGCAAGAGGGGGAGACGAGCAGTACTTC. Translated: CSARDARGGDEQYF.

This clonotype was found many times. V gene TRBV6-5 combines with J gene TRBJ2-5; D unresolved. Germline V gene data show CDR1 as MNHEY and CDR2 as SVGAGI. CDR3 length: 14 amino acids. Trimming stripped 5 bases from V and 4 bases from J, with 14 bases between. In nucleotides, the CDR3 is TGTGCCAGCAGTCCTCGTGGTAGTCTAGAGACCCAGTACTTC. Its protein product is CASSPRGSLETQYF.

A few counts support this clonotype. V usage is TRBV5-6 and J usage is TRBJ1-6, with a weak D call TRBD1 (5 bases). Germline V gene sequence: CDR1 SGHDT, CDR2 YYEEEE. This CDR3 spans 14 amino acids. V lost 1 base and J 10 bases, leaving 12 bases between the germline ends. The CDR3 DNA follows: TGTGCCAGCAGCTTGATCCAGGGAAAATCACCCCTCCACTTT. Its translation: CASSLIQGKSPLHF.

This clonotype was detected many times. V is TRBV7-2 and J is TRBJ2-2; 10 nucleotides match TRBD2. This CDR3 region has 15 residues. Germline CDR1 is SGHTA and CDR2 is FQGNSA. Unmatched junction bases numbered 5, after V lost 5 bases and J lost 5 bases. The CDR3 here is CASSVIAGGTGELFF. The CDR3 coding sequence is TGTGCCAGCAGCGTAATAGCGGGGGGTACCGGGGAGCTGTTTTTT.